This is a list of T cell receptor beta chains from one sample in a study of blood T cell repertoires in COVID-19. Sequenced by immunoSEQ multiplex PCR; TCRdb stores in-frame clones only, minus some. The profile shows 180,000 or so clones, approximately 86% of them singletons. Sequencing input: peripheral blood. The receptors here all came from a man in his 60s with acute or convalescent COVID-19. Each CDR3 is given with its conserved first and last residue. D genes are given only for firm matches. Only some rows state a clone size, as once, few, many or a class for expanded clones.

clone size,D gene,J gene,V gene,CDR3 DNA,CDR3 protein
many,TRBD2,TRBJ2-5,TRBV27,TGTGCCAGCAGTTTAAGACTAGCGGGCGAGACCCAGTACTTC,CASSLRLAGETQYF
-,-,TRBJ1-1,TRBV7-9,TGTGCCAGCAGCTTCGCGGGGACGGCGGGGGCTTTCTTT,CASSFAGTAGAFF
once,-,TRBJ2-5,TRBV9,TGTGCCAGCAGCGTAGAGTCAGGTCGGTCACTAGCTGAGACCCAGTACTTC,CASSVESGRSLAETQYF
few,TRBD1,TRBJ1-1,TRBV30,TGTGCCTGGACTAGACAGGGGAGCACTGAAGCTTTCTTT,CAWTRQGSTEAFF
-,TRBD2,TRBJ2-1,TRBV3-1/TRBV3-2,TGTGCCAGCAGCCCCCCCGGGCTAGCGGGAGCCCATGAGCAGTTCTTC,CASSPPGLAGAHEQFF
-,-,TRBJ2-1,TRBV6-2/TRBV6-3,TGTGCCAGCAGTCAACCCCAGCGCCGGGCGGGTGAGCAGTTCTTC,CASSQPQRRAGEQFF
-,-,TRBJ1-3,TRBV19,TGTGCCAGTAGTATAGGAGAGCGGATCTCTGGAAACACCATATATTTT,CASSIGERISGNTIYF
-,TRBD1,TRBJ2-7,TRBV10-3,TGTGCCACTAGACAGGGAGACGAGCAGTACTTC,CATRQGDEQYF
-,TRBD1,TRBJ1-2,TRBV5-4,TGTGCCAGCAGCTTGGGGCAGGGGGCCATTAACTATGGCTACACCTTC,CASSLGQGAINYGYTF
-,-,TRBJ2-5,TRBV12-5,TGTGCTAGTGGTTCCATAGGGAGGGAGACCCAGTACTTC,CASGSIGRETQYF